This T cell receptor (beta chain) was profiled in a study of Ad26.COV2.S vaccination and SARS-CoV-2 variants. Study details: Donor allocation was to the COV1001 Ad26.COV2.S trial arm. Recipients of Ad26.COV2.S got it intramuscularly, once or twice 56 days apart.

The treatment denotes: some 20 received Ad26.COV2.S at low or high dose, single or two shots; 5 received placebo; per-sample allocation not given. Collection of the samples took place on day 63 after the first injection of vaccine or placebo. A Boston donor was an adult aged 18-55 years. What was given as vaccine was an Ad26 vector encoding Wuhan-strain SARS-CoV-2 spike. This clone came up once. TCRdb's table, derived via immunoSEQ multiplex PCR, lists solely in-frame clones and lacks some. The table includes about 480,000 clones, roughly nine tenths detected once. CDR3 length: 15 amino acids. Germline CDR1 is MNHEY and CDR2 is SMNVEV (reference sequence). With 6 bases clipped from V and 3 bases from J, the junction kept 8 bases outside the gene matches.

The chain has TRBV27 and TRBJ2-7; TRBD2 matches 10 bases. The source material was peripheral blood, sampled in a trial of Ad26.COV2.S vaccine versus placebo. This sequence was found in a person aged 18-60 years who received the Ad26.COV2.S COVID-19 vaccine or a placebo. CDR3 nucleotide sequence: TGTGCCAGCAGCCCTCGGGTAGCGGGAGGCTACGAGCAGTACTTC. It is translated as CASSPRVAGGYEQYF.